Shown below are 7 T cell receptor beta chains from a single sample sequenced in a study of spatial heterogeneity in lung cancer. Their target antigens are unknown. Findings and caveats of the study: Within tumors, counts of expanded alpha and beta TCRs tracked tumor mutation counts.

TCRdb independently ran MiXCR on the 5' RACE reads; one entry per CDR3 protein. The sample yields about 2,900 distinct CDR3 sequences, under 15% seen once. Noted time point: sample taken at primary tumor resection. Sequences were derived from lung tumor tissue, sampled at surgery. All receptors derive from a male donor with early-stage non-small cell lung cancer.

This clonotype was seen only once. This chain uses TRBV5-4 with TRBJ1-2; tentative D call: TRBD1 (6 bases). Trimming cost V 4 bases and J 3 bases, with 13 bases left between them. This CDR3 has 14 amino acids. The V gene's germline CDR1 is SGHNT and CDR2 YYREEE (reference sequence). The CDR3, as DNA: TGTGCCAGCAGCCCCGGACAGTCTTACTATGGCTACACCTTC. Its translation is CASSPGQSYYGYTF.

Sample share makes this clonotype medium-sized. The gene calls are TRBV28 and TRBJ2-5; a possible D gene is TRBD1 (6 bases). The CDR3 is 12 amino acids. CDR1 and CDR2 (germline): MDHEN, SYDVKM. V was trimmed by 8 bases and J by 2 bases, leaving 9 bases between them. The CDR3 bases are TGTGCCAGCTTGGACAGTCAAGAGACCCAGTACTTC. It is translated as CASLDSQETQYF.

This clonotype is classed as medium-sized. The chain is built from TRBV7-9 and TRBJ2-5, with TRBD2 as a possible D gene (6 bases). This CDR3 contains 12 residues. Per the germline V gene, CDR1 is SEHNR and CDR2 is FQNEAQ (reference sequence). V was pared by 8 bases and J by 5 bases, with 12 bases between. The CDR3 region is CASQPGGETQYF. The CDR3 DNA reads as TGTGCCAGCCAACCCGGGGGTGAGACCCAGTACTTC.

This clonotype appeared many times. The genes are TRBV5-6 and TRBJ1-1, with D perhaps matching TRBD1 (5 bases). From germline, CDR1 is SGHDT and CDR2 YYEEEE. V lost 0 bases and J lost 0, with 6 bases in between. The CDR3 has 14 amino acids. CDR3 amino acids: CASSLEGLNTEAFF. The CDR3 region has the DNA TGTGCCAGCAGCTTGGAGGGGTTGAACACTGAAGCTTTCTTT.

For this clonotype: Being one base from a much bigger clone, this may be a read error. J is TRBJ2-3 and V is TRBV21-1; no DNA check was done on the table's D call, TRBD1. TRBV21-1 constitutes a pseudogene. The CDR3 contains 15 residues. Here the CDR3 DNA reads TGTGCCAGCAGCAAAGGAGGACATCCCACAGATACGCAGTGTTTT. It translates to CASSKGGHPTDTQCF.

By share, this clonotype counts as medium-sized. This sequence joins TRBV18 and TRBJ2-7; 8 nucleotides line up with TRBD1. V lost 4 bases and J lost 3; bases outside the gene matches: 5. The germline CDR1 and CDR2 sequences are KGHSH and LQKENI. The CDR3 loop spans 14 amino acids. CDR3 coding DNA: TGTGCCAGCTCACTCGGGGACAGGAGCTACGAGCAGTACTTC. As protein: CASSLGDRSYEQYF.

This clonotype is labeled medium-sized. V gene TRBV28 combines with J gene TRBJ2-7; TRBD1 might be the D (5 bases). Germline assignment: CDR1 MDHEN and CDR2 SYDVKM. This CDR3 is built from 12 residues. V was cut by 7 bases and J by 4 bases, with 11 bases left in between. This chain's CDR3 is CASTQGFYEQYF. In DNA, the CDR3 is TGTGCCAGCACCCAGGGTTTTTACGAGCAGTACTTC.